The rows below give T cell receptor beta chains drawn from one sample of a study of spatial heterogeneity in lung cancer. Each CDR3 protein is one row after TCRdb ran MiXCR on the 5' RACE reads. Among fewer than 45,000 distinct CDR3 sequences listed, approximately 6.3% were seen once. This specimen consisted of PBMCs, obtained at surgery. The receptors shown here come from a female donor with early-stage non-small cell lung cancer. Each CDR3 is given with its conserved first and last residue. D genes are given only for firm matches. Size tells how often a clone was seen (once, few, many) or the class of an expanded clone, and some rows leave it out.

>TRBV2|few|TRBJ2-5|NA
TGTGCCAGCAGTCATCAGGGGTCCCAAGAGACCCAGTACTTC
CASSHQGSQETQYF
>TRBV15|NA|TRBJ1-1|TRBD1
TGTGCCACCAGCAGAGATTCTCTAACGGGACAGGAGGACACTGAAGCTTTCTTT
CATSRDSLTGQEDTEAFF
>TRBV6-5|few|TRBJ2-7|TRBD2
TGTGCCAGCAGTTCCGGGGGGTCGAGCTCCTACGAGCAGTACTTC
CASSSGGSSSYEQYF
>TRBV7-8|many|TRBJ2-6|NA
TGTGCCAGCAGCTCTGGGACATCGGGGGCCAACGTCCTGACTTTC
CASSSGTSGANVLTF
>TRBV12-3/TRBV12-4|many|TRBJ1-6|NA
TGTGCCAGCAGCCTGAGGGTCCTTAATTCACCCCTCCACTTT
CASSLRVLNSPLHF
>TRBV21-1|many|TRBJ2-2|NA
TGTGCCAGCAGCGCCGGGCGGAGTCAGAAAAAAAACACCGGGGAGCTGTTTTTT
CASSAGRSQKKNTGELFF
>TRBV29-1|many|TRBJ2-2|NA
TGCAGCGCTTCAGGGGCCCTAAACACCGGGGAGCTGTTTTTT
CSASGALNTGELFF
>TRBV20-1|NA|TRBJ1-1|NA
TGCAGTGCTAGAGGAGATCCGAACACTGAAGCTTTCTTT
CSARGDPNTEAFF
>TRBV20-1|NA|TRBJ2-3|NA
TGCAGTGCTAGGAACAAGTGGGATACGCAGTATTTT
CSARNKWDTQYF
>TRBV3-1|many|TRBJ1-4|TRBD1
TGTGCCAGCAGCCAAGGGGGACAGGATAATGAAAAACTGTTTTTT
CASSQGGQDNEKLFF
>TRBV9|many|TRBJ2-5|NA
TGTGCCAGCAGCGTACGCACAGGGGAGGGAGAGACCCAGTACTTC
CASSVRTGEGETQYF
>TRBV4-1|many|TRBJ1-2|NA
TGCGCCAGCAGCCAAGCAGGGACAACGAACTATGGCTACACCTTC
CASSQAGTTNYGYTF
>TRBV9|many|TRBJ1-4|NA
TGTGCCAGCAGCTCTCAGGCCGGACAGCTTAATGAAAAACTGTTTTTT
CASSSQAGQLNEKLFF
>TRBV4-1|few|TRBJ1-2|TRBD1
TGCGCCAGCACCTCCCCGGACAGGGGCGATTCATACTATGGCTACACCTTC
CASTSPDRGDSYYGYTF
>TRBV12-3/TRBV12-4|few|TRBJ1-5|NA
TGTGCCAGCAGTCCCTCCGGGACGCCTACTTGGGAGCCCCAGCATTTT
CASSPSGTPTWEPQHF
>TRBV11-2|many|TRBJ2-1|NA
TGTGCCAGCAGCTTCCTCAATGAGCAGTTCTTC
CASSFLNEQFF
>TRBV18|few|TRBJ1-1|NA
TGTGCCAGCTCACCAACAGGGAGGAACACTGAAGCTTTCTTT
CASSPTGRNTEAFF
>TRBV27|many|TRBJ2-7|TRBD1
TGTGCCAGCAGGACAGGGGTCTTTCGCTCCTACGAGCAGTACTTC
CASRTGVFRSYEQYF
>TRBV10-1|many|TRBJ2-4|NA
TGCGCCAGCAGTGAGAGGACACCTCTTCGCACCCCCAAAAACATTCAGTACTTC
CASSERTPLRTPKNIQYF
>TRBV14|many|TRBJ2-5|NA
TGTGCCAGCAGCTCCACCACAGGGACCCACCAAGAGACCCAGTACTTC
CASSSTTGTHQETQYF
>TRBV15|many|TRBJ2-1|NA
TGTGCCACCAGCAGTCAAAGGTCGATGAACAATGAGCAGTTCTTC
CATSSQRSMNNEQFF
>TRBV20-1|few|TRBJ2-3|NA
TGCAGTGCTAGGGACATCTCTAGCACAGATACGCAGTATTTT
CSARDISSTDTQYF
>TRBV7-2|NA|TRBJ2-2|NA
TGTGCCAGCAGGAGCCTGGGACTCCTGAACACCGGGGAGCTGTTTTTT
CASRSLGLLNTGELFF
>TRBV6-5|few|TRBJ1-2|NA
TGTGCCAGCAGTAGGAACAAGGACCCCGGGAACTATGGCTACACCTTC
CASSRNKDPGNYGYTF
>TRBV5-1|few|TRBJ2-3|NA
TGCGCCAGCAGCCTTCAGTGGGATACGCAGTATTTT
CASSLQWDTQYF
>TRBV7-6|many|TRBJ2-5|NA
TGTGCCAGCAGCTTAGAAACCCGGGGGCAAGAGACCCAGTACTTC
CASSLETRGQETQYF
>TRBV11-2|many|TRBJ2-1|NA
TGTGCCAGCAGCTTAGATCCGGCGGTTGAGCAGTTCTTC
CASSLDPAVEQFF
>TRBV3-1|NA|TRBJ1-4|TRBD1
TGTGCCAGCAGCCAACAGGGGGGTGGTGAAAAACTGTTTTTT
CASSQQGGGEKLFF
>TRBV20-1|many|TRBJ1-1|TRBD1
TGCAGTGCGCCCCAGGGGGGGAACACTGAAGCTTTCTTT
CSAPQGGNTEAFF
>TRBV15|many|TRBJ2-7|NA
TGTGCCACCAGCAGAGATCCCAGCGGTGCCTACGAGCAGTACTTC
CATSRDPSGAYEQYF
>TRBV5-1|few|TRBJ2-7|TRBD1
TGCGCCAGCAGCATATCGACAGGGTCCTACGAGCAGTACTTC
CASSISTGSYEQYF
>TRBV20-1|NA|TRBJ1-2|NA
TGCAGTGCAAGGGACTATGGCTACACCTTC
CSARDYGYTF
>TRBV5-4|many|TRBJ2-7|NA
TGTGCCAGCAGCTATTCAGGGTCAGACTACGAGCAGTACTTC
CASSYSGSDYEQYF
>TRBV4-1|many|TRBJ1-2|NA
TGCGCCAGCAGCCAACTTACCTCACTGAACTATGGCTACACCTTC
CASSQLTSLNYGYTF
>TRBV7-7|NA|TRBJ2-5|NA
TGTGCCAGCAGCTTCGCTAGCCAAGAGACCCAGTACTTC
CASSFASQETQYF
>TRBV3-1|NA|TRBJ2-2|NA
TGTGCCAGCAGCCCAGGGGATACGAACACCGGGGAGCTGTTTTTT
CASSPGDTNTGELFF
>TRBV6-5|many|TRBJ2-4|NA
TGTGCCAGCAGTTACTCGCCTAGGCTATCCTCCCAAAACATTCAGTACTTC
CASSYSPRLSSQNIQYF
>TRBV20-1|few|TRBJ1-5|TRBD1
TGCAGTGCTACTCCGGGACAGGTAGGCCGACAGCCCCAGCATTTT
CSATPGQVGRQPQHF
>TRBV5-1|many|TRBJ1-2|NA
TGCGCCAGCAGCCCCAGACACCAGACTAACTATGGCTACACCTTC
CASSPRHQTNYGYTF
>TRBV7-2|few|TRBJ1-6|NA
TGTGCCAGCAGCTCTCAGAGCTCCTATAATTCACCCCTCCACTTT
CASSSQSSYNSPLHF
>TRBV4-1|many|TRBJ1-1|TRBD1
TGCGCCAGCAGCCAGTGGACAGGGAGAAACGCGGACACTGAAGCTTTCTTT
CASSQWTGRNADTEAFF
>TRBV20-1|many|TRBJ1-1|NA
TGCAGTGCTACTAGGCAGCATACCGCTGAAGCTTTCTTT
CSATRQHTAEAFF
>TRBV27|many|TRBJ1-1|NA
TGTGCCAGCACTTCACCGGGGTTGAACACTGAAGCTTTCTTT
CASTSPGLNTEAFF
>TRBV28|many|TRBJ1-2|NA
TGTGCCAGCAGGCAGGGTGGATACTATGGCTACACCTTC
CASRQGGYYGYTF
>TRBV6-5|NA|TRBJ1-4|NA
TGTGCCAGCAGTCCTCTAGGGGCCTTTGCAACTAATGAAAAACTGTTTTTT
CASSPLGAFATNEKLFF
>TRBV5-1|few|TRBJ2-6|NA
TGCGCCAGCAGCTTGGCCCCGGGACCTGGGGCCAACGTCCTGACTTTC
CASSLAPGPGANVLTF
>TRBV7-2|many|TRBJ1-1|NA
TGTGCCAGCAGCTTCTCGGGGGACACTGAAGCTTTCTTT
CASSFSGDTEAFF